The rows below give T cell receptor beta chains drawn from one sample of a study of blood T cells in healthy people across ages. TCRdb called the 5' RACE reads again in MiXCR, with one record for every CDR3 protein. The sample carries about 1.6 million distinct CDR3 sequences, approximately 32% recorded once. Material for sequencing was blood. These receptors originate from a woman aged 25 to 39 in good health. CDR3s include the opening cysteine and the closing phenylalanine or tryptophan. Rows give clone size only sometimes, using once, few, many, or a class for an expanded clone.

TRBJ2-1 | few | TRBV7-3 | 15 | CASSFTSGRANEQFF
TRBJ1-1 | . | TRBV10-3 | 14 | CAISPGPMNTEAFF
TRBJ2-1 | . | TRBV4-1 | 15 | CASSPLAASYNEQFF
TRBJ2-3 | few | TRBV20-1 | 14 | CSVRLRINTDTQYF
TRBJ2-3 | . | TRBV6-6 | 14 | CASRRPGSTDTQYF
TRBJ2-1 | . | TRBV7-7 | 15 | CASSLAVENYNEQFF
TRBJ2-6 | few | TRBV27 | 19 | CASSSYYRGEKTGANVLTF
TRBJ2-7 | many | TRBV3-1 | 14 | CASSQDENTYEQYF
TRBJ1-2 | . | TRBV20-1 | 14 | CSASLRQGQNGYTF
TRBJ1-1 | few | TRBV20-1 | 15 | CSAIQPRQSNTEAFF
. | few | TRBV14 | 15 | CASSQDRGRVSEQYF
TRBJ2-3 | few | TRBV20-1 | 20 | CSARGRTTPGLADRTDTQYF
TRBJ2-7 | few | TRBV11-2 | 14 | CASSLAGADYEQYF
TRBJ2-3 | . | TRBV27 | 16 | CASSALARAGTDTQYF
TRBJ2-3 | few | TRBV6-5 | 18 | CASSYSMEAGLNTDTQYF
TRBJ2-7 | few | TRBV7-6 | 12 | CASSTGGYELYF
TRBJ2-3 | . | TRBV5-1 | 15 | CASSKGLAGVDTQYF
TRBJ2-1 | few | TRBV24-1 | 15 | CATSDRDSSYNEQFF
TRBJ1-4 | . | TRBV12-3/TRBV12-4 | 13 | CASTPSPGVKLFF
TRBJ1-4 | . | TRBV12-3/TRBV12-4 | 14 | CASTLTGGGEKLFF
TRBJ2-5 | few | TRBV7-9 | 15 | CASSLGSPGQETQYF
TRBJ2-5 | few | TRBV4-1 | 17 | CASSQDSFTADQETQYF
TRBJ2-3 | . | TRBV30 | 11 | CAWNGGDTQYF
TRBJ1-1 | few | TRBV6-6 | 15 | CASSYEYGWNTEAFF
TRBJ2-1 | . | TRBV2 | 15 | CASREGQGAVDEQFF
TRBJ2-2 | . | TRBV5-1 | 19 | CASSFSPTAAGVGTGELFF
TRBJ2-1 | . | TRBV4-1 | 14 | CASSQPGVRNEQFF
TRBJ1-1 | . | TRBV6-2/TRBV6-3 | 14 | CASSYGGINTEAFF
TRBJ2-7 | many | TRBV29-1 | 12 | CSARGATYEQYF
TRBJ1-2 | many | TRBV30 | 14 | CAWSEDRGQRGYTF
TRBJ1-1 | few | TRBV5-1 | 12 | CASSLGGNEAFF
TRBJ1-2 | many | TRBV29-1 | 14 | CSVLFRTAGDGYTF
TRBJ2-2 | . | TRBV6-2/TRBV6-3 | 14 | CASSNLMVAGELFF
TRBJ1-1 | . | TRBV5-1 | 14 | CASIESDMNTEAFF
TRBJ2-3 | few | TRBV20-1 | 15 | CSARAPLAGIDTQYF
TRBJ2-3 | . | TRBV6-4 | 15 | CASSDTSGGARTQYF
TRBJ1-1 | few | TRBV7-9 | 14 | CASSLGRVGTEAFF
TRBJ2-3 | . | TRBV10-3 | 14 | CATQDRGSTDTQYF
TRBJ1-2 | . | TRBV5-1 | 14 | CASSSGETNYGYTF
TRBJ2-7 | . | TRBV11-2 | 17 | CASSLYLVGTGTYEQYF
TRBJ1-1 | . | TRBV13 | 16 | CASRLPGQGAETEAFF
TRBJ1-1 | . | TRBV20-1 | 12 | CSAMNHNGEAFF
TRBJ2-5 | . | TRBV5-5 | 14 | CASSPGAQKETQYF
TRBJ2-3 | many | TRBV29-1 | 15 | CSVPVAGGSTDTQYF
TRBJ1-5 | few | TRBV27 | 14 | CASSSKDISQPQHF
TRBJ2-1 | . | TRBV27 | 15 | CASSTREGRYNEQFF
TRBJ2-1 | few | TRBV5-6 | 17 | CASSLALGIGSYNEQFF
TRBJ2-3 | few | TRBV5-1 | 15 | CASSRGLQATDTQYF
TRBJ2-2 | few | TRBV5-1 | 15 | CASSLIAGDTGELFF
TRBJ2-3 | many | TRBV27 | 14 | CASSLTLSTDTQYF
TRBJ2-2 | . | TRBV27 | 13 | CASRPGAHGELFF
TRBJ2-1 | few | TRBV6-6 | 15 | CASNLRGPTYNEQFF
TRBJ2-1 | once | TRBV5-4 | 16 | CASSTGLNPEGNEQFF
TRBJ2-7 | . | TRBV28 | 17 | CASSFLSDGGIRYEQYF
TRBJ2-7 | few | TRBV6-1 | 15 | CASRETVPPLYEQYF
TRBJ1-5 | . | TRBV4-1 | 15 | CASSQQTGGDQPQHF
TRBJ2-2 | . | TRBV5-1 | 16 | CASSLDSGPSTGELFF